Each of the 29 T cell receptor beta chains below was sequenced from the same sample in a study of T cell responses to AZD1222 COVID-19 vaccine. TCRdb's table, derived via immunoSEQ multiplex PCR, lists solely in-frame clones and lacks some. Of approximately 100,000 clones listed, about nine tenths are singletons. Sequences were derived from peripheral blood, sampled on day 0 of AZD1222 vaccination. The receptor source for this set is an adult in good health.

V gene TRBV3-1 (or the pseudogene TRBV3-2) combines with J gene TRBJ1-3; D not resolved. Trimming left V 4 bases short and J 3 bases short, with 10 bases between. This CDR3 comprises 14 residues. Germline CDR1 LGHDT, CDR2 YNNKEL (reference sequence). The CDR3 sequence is CASSPTNSGNTIYF. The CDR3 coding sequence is TGTGCCAGCAGCCCGACAAACAGTGGAAACACCATATATTTT.

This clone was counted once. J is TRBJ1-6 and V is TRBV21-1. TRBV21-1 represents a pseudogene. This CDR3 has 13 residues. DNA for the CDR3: TGTGCCAGCAGCGAAGGGAGAAATTCACCCCTCCACTTT. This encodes CASSEGRNSPLHF.

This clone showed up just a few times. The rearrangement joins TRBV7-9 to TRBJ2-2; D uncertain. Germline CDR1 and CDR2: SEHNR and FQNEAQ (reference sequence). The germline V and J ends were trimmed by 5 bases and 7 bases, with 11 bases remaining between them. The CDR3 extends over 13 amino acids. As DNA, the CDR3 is TGTGCCAGCAGCCATCTGGCTGGCGGGGAGCTGTTTTTT. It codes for CASSHLAGGELFF.

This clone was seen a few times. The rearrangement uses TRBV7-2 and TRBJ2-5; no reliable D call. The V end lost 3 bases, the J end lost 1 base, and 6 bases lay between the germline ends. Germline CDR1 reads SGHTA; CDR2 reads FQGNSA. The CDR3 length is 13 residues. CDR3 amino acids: CASSFSSQETQYF. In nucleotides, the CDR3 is TGTGCCAGCAGCTTCAGCTCCCAAGAGACCCAGTACTTC.

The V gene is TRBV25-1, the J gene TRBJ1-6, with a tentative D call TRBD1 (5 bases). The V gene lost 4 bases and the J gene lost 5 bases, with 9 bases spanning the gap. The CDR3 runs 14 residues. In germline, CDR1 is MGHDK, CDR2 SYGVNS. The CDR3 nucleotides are TGTGCCAGCAGTGTTTCAGGGAATAATTCACCCCTCCACTTT. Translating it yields CASSVSGNNSPLHF.

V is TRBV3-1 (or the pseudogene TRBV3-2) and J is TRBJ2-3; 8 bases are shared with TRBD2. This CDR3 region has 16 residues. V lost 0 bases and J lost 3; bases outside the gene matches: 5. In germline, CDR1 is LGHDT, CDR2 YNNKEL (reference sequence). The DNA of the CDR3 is TGTGCCAGCAGCCAAGATCCCGGGGGGGCGACAGATACGCAGTATTTT. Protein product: CASSQDPGGATDTQYF.

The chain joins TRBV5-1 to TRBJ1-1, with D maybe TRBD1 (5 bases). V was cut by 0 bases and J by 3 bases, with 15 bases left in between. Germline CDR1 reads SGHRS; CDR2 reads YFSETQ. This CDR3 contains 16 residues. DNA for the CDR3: TGCGCCAGCAGCTTGGAGTGGTCCAGGGTCGACACTGAAGCTTTCTTT. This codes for CASSLEWSRVDTEAFF.

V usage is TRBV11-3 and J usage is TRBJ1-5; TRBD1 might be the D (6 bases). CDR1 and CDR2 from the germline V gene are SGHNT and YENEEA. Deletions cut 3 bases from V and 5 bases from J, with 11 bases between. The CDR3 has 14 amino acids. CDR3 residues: CASSFGGRDQPQHF. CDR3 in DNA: TGTGCCAGCAGCTTTGGGGGGCGCGATCAGCCCCAGCATTTT. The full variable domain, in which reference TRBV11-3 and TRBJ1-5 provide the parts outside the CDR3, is EAGVVQSPRYKIIEKKQPVAFWCNPISGHNTLYWYLQNLGQGPELLIRYENEEAVDDSQLPKDRFSAERLKGVDSTLKIQPAELGDSAVYLCASSFGGRDQPQHFGDGTRLSIL.

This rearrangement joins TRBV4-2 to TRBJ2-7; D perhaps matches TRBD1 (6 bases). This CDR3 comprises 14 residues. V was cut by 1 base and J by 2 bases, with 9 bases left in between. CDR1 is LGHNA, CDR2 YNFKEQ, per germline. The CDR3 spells CASSQVEGAYEQYF. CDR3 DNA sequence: TGTGCCAGCAGCCAAGTTGAGGGGGCCTACGAGCAGTACTTC.

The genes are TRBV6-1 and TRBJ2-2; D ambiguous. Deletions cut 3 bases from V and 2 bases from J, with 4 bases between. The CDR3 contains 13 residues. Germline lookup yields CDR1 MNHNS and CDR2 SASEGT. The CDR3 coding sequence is TGTGCCAGCAGTGACAGAAACACCGGGGAGCTGTTTTTT. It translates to CASSDRNTGELFF.

CDR3 amino acids: CASSERQSYNSPLHF. The CDR3 nucleotides are TGTGCCAGCAGCGAGCGACAGAGCTATAATTCACCCCTCCACTTT. This chain links TRBV7-6 with TRBJ1-6; the D gene is possibly TRBD1 (5 bases). Germline V gene lookup returns CDR1 SGHVS and CDR2 FNYEAQ. Trimming removed 5 bases from V and 3 bases from J, with 11 bases in between. The CDR3 length is 15 residues.

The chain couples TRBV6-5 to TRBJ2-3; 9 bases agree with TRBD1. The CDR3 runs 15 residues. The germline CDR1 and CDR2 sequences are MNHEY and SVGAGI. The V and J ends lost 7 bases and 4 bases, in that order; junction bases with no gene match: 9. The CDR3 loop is CASNLRDREADTQYF. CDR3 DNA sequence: TGTGCCAGCAACCTCCGGGACAGGGAAGCAGATACGCAGTATTTT.

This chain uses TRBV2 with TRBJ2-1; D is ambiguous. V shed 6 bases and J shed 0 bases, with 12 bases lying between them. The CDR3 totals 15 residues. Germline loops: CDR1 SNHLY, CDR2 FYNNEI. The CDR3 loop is CASRDTGPSYNEQFF. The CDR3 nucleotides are TGTGCCAGCAGGGATACCGGCCCCTCCTACAATGAGCAGTTCTTC.

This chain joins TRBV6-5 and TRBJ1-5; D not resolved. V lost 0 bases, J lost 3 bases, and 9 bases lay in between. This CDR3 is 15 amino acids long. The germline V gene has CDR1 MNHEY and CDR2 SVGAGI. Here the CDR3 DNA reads TGTGCCAGCAGTTACTCGAATCAGCTCAATCAGCCCCAGCATTTT. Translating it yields CASSYSNQLNQPQHF.

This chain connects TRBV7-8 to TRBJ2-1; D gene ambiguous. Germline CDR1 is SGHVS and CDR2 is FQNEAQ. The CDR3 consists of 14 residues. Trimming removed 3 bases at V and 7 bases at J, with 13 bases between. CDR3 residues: CASSFGTAPNEQFF. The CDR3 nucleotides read TGTGCCAGCAGCTTTGGCACAGCACCTAATGAGCAGTTCTTC. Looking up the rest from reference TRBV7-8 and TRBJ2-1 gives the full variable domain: GAGVSQSPRYKVAKRGQDVALRCDPISGHVSLFWYQQALGQGPEFLTYFQNEAQLDKSGLPSDRFFAERPEGSVSTLKIQRTQQEDSAVYLCASSFGTAPNEQFFGPGTRLTVL.

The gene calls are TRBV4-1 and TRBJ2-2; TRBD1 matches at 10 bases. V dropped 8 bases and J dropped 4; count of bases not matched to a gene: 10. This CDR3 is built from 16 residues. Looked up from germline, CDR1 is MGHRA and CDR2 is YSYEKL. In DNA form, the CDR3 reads TGCGCCAGCCAACGCCGGGACAGGGGAGGCACCGGGGAGCTGTTTTTT. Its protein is CASQRRDRGGTGELFF.

For the CDR3, the DNA is TGTGCCAGCAGCCAAGCGCCTCTACAGGCATCGAACACTGAAGCTTTCTTT. It translates to CASSQAPLQASNTEAFF. This sequence joins TRBV3-1 (or the pseudogene TRBV3-2) and TRBJ1-1; D may be TRBD1 (5 bases). The CDR3 is made up of 17 amino acids. Germline CDR1 LGHDT, CDR2 YNNKEL (reference sequence). Deletions cut 1 base from V and 1 base from J, with 16 bases between.

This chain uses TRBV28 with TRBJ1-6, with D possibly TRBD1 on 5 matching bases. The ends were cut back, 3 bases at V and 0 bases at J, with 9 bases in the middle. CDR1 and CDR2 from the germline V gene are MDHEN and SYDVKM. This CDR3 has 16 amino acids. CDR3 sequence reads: CASSFPGSSYNSPLHF. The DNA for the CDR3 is TGTGCCAGCAGTTTCCCAGGGAGCTCCTATAATTCACCCCTCCACTTT.

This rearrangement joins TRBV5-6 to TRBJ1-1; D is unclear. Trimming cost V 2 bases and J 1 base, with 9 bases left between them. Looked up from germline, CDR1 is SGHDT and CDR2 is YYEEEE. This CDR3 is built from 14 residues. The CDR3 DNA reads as TGTGCCAGCAGCTTTTACTTGGAGAACACTGAAGCTTTCTTT. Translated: CASSFYLENTEAFF.

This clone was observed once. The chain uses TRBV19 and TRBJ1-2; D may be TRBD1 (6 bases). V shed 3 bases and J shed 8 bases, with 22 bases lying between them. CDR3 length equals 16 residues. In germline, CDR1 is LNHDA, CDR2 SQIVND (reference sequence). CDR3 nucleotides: TGTGCCAGTAGTATGGGCCCCCCCCGGGACAAAGTCGGCTACACCTTC. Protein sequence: CASSMGPPRDKVGYTF. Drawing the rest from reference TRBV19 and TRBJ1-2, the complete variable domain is DGGITQSPKYLFRKEGQNVTLSCEQNLNHDAMYWYRQDPGQGLRLIYYSQIVNDFQKGDIAEGYSVSREKKESFPLTVTSAQKNPTAFYLCASSMGPPRDKVGYTFGSGTRLTVV.

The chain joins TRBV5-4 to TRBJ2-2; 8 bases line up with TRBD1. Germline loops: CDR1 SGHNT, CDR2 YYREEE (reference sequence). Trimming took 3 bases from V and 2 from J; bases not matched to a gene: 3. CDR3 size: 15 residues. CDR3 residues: CASSWDRTNTGELFF. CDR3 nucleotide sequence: TGTGCCAGCAGCTGGGACAGGACTAACACCGGGGAGCTGTTTTTT.

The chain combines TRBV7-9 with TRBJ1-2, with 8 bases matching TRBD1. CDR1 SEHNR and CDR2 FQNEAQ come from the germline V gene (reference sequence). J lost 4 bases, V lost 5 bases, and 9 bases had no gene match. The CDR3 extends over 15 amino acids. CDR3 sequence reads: CASSLGTGEGYGYTF. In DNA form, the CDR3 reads TGTGCCAGCAGCCTCGGGACAGGCGAAGGCTATGGCTACACCTTC.

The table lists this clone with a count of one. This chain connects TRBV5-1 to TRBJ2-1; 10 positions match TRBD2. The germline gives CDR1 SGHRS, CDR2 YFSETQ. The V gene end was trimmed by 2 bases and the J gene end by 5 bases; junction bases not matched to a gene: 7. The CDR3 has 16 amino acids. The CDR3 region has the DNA TGCGCCAGCAGCTTCCGCCAAGGACTAGCGGACAATGAGCAGTTCTTC. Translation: CASSFRQGLADNEQFF.

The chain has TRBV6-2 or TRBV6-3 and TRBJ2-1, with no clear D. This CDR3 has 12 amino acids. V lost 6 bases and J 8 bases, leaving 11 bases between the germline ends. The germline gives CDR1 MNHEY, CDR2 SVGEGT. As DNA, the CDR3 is TGTGCCAGCAGCCAGTCTAGGTATGAGCAGTTCTTC. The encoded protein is CASSQSRYEQFF.

The CDR3 here is CASSEVGADWYGYTF. The CDR3 DNA follows: TGTGCCAGCAGTGAAGTGGGGGCAGACTGGTATGGCTACACCTTC. V usage is TRBV2 and J usage is TRBJ1-2, with a possible D match to TRBD1 (6 bases). The CDR3 runs to 15 residues. The V gene's germline CDR1 is SNHLY and CDR2 FYNNEI. The V end was cut by 1 base, the J end by 5 bases, with 14 bases between.

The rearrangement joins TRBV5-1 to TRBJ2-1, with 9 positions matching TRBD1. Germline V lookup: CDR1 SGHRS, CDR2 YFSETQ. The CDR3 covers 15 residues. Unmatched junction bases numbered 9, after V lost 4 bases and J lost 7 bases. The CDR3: CASSPLDRGRNEQFF. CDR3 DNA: TGCGCCAGCAGCCCGTTGGACAGGGGTAGGAATGAGCAGTTCTTC.

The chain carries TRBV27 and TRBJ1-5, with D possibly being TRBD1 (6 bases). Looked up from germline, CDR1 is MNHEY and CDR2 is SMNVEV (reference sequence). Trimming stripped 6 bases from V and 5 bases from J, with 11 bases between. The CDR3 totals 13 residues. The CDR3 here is CASRRNRDQPQHF. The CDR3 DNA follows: TGTGCCAGCAGACGAAACAGGGATCAGCCCCAGCATTTT.

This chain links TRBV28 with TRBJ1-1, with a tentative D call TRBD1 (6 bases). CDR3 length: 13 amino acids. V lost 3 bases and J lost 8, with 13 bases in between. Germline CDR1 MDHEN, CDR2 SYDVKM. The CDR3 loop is CASSLQNDREAFF. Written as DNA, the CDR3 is TGTGCCAGCAGTTTGCAAAACGACAGGGAAGCTTTCTTT.

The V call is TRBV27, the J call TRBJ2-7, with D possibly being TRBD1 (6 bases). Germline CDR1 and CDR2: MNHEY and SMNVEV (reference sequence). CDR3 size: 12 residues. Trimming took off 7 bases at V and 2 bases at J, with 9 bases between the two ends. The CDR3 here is CASKGVPYEQYF. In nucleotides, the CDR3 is TGTGCCAGCAAGGGGGTCCCCTACGAGCAGTACTTC.